These 17 T cell receptor beta chains were sequenced from one sample in a study of T-cell reconstitution after alpha-beta-depleted transplantation in children. Unique molecular identifiers were incorporated when the TCRbeta library was constructed. TCRdb re-derived calls from the PCR reads in MiXCR, one entry per CDR3 protein. The sample records about 610,000 distinct CDR3 sequences, roughly a tenth being singletons. Sequenced material: PBMCs from the stem cell graft donor, taken from the stem cell graft. These TCRs come from a human donor who donated a stem cell graft to a child with acute myeloid leukemia.

Only a few counts were recorded for this clonotype. V and J are TRBV20-1 and TRBJ2-1; the match to TRBD2 covers 8 bases. CDR1 is DFQATT and CDR2 is SNEGSKA in the germline V gene (reference sequence). With 5 bases clipped from V and 7 bases from J, the junction kept 7 bases outside the gene matches. The CDR3 loop spans 13 amino acids. This CDR3 is CSAPRLAKNEQFF. CDR3 nucleotides: TGCAGTGCTCCGAGACTAGCGAAGAATGAGCAGTTCTTC.

This clonotype turned up a few times. V usage is TRBV7-9 and J usage is TRBJ1-5; D remains unclear. The length of the CDR3 is 14 residues. The germline V gene encodes CDR1 SEHNR and CDR2 FQNEAQ (reference sequence). With 4 bases removed from V and 8 bases from J, the gap between germline ends came to 15 bases. CDR3 sequence: CASSWSGGKEPQHF. DNA of the CDR3: TGTGCCAGCAGCTGGTCTGGTGGGAAGGAGCCCCAGCATTTT.

This clonotype was observed a handful of times. V usage is TRBV20-1 and J usage is TRBJ2-7; possibly TRBD1 or TRBD2 for D (6 bases each). Trimming took off 3 bases at V and 8 bases at J, with 17 bases between the two ends. The CDR3 covers 13 residues. The germline CDR1 and CDR2 sequences are DFQATT and SNEGSKA (reference sequence). This chain's CDR3 is CSASDRTKSQQYF. In nucleotides, the CDR3 is TGCAGTGCTAGCGACAGGACTAAGTCTCAGCAGTACTTC.

Only a few counts were recorded for this clonotype. This chain joins TRBV27 and TRBJ2-5, with a tentative D call TRBD1 (6 bases). This CDR3 has 15 amino acids. Between the trimmed V and J ends, which lost 5 bases and 0 bases, there was a span of 13 bases. The germline gives CDR1 MNHEY, CDR2 SMNVEV (reference sequence). CDR3 loop: CASSPLQGNQETQYF. CDR3 in DNA: TGTGCCAGCAGTCCATTACAGGGAAACCAAGAGACCCAGTACTTC.

The chain recombines TRBV15 with TRBJ2-5; D perhaps matches TRBD2 (7 bases). CDR3 length: 14 amino acids. V lost 3 bases and J 4 bases, leaving 12 bases between the germline ends. Germline V gives CDR1 LNHNV, CDR2 YYDKDF (reference sequence). The CDR3, as DNA: TGTGCCACCAGCAGGTTAGGGGGGGGAGAGACCCAGTACTTC. This translates into CATSRLGGGETQYF.

Remarks on this clonotype: This clone may be a read error of a much larger clone one base away. This chain uses TRBV29-1 with TRBJ2-7, with TRBD2 as a possible D gene (5 bases). The CDR3 has 11 residues. Germline CDR1 reads SQVTM; CDR2 reads ANQGSEA. Between the trimmed V and J ends, which lost 8 bases and 4 bases, there was a span of 12 bases. CDR3 DNA: TGCAGCTGTAGCTCGGGGTACGAGCAGTACTTC. Translation gives CSCSSGYEQYF.

The chain recombines TRBV9 with TRBJ2-1; 10 nucleotides match TRBD1. V lost 0 bases and J lost 4; bases outside the gene matches: 4. This CDR3 is built from 16 residues. Germline V CDR1 and CDR2: SGDLS, YYNGEE. The CDR3 region is CASSVVGTGAYNEQFF. The CDR3 DNA reads as TGTGCCAGCAGCGTAGTCGGGACAGGGGCTTACAATGAGCAGTTCTTC. The full variable domain, completed using reference TRBV9 and TRBJ2-1, is DSGVTQTPKHLITATGQRVTLRCSPRSGDLSVYWYQQSLDQGLQFLIQYYNGEERAKGNILERFSAQQFPDLHSELNLSSLELGDSALYFCASSVVGTGAYNEQFFGPGTRLTVL.

This clonotype was picked up many times. J is TRBJ2-1 and V is TRBV20-1; the match to TRBD2 covers 11 bases. This CDR3 has 16 amino acids. V lost 3 bases to trimming and J lost 6 bases; unmatched junction nucleotides: 10. The V gene's germline CDR1 is DFQATT and CDR2 SNEGSKA (reference sequence). CDR3 sequence reads: CSASLLTSGVANEQFF. CDR3 in DNA: TGCAGTGCTAGTCTCCTGACTAGCGGGGTGGCCAATGAGCAGTTCTTC.

This clonotype appeared many times. This chain joins TRBV6-5 and TRBJ2-7; 11 positions match TRBD2. The ends lost 2 bases at V and 2 bases at J; junction bases unmatched: 5. CDR1 is MNHEY and CDR2 is SVGAGI in the germline V gene. CDR3 length equals 16 residues. This chain's CDR3 is CASSYATSGTPYEQYF. In DNA, the CDR3 is TGTGCCAGCAGTTACGCGACTAGCGGGACCCCCTACGAGCAGTACTTC.

The CDR3 DNA follows: TGCAGTGCTAGAGATCTAGAGGGATCTTACAATGAGCAGTTCTTC. Residues: CSARDLEGSYNEQFF. The chain recombines TRBV20-1 with TRBJ2-1; D possibly corresponds to TRBD2 (5 bases). V lost 0 bases, J lost 4 bases, and 13 bases lay in between. The CDR3 has 15 residues. Germline CDR1 reads DFQATT; CDR2 reads SNEGSKA (reference sequence).

This clonotype was seen only a few times. V and J are TRBV18 and TRBJ2-5; a weak D match, TRBD1 (5 bases). Germline V CDR1 and CDR2: KGHSH, LQKENI. Deletions cut 8 bases from V and 2 bases from J, with 15 bases between. This CDR3 has 14 amino acids. The CDR3 is CASRAKGVQETQYF. DNA of the CDR3: TGTGCCAGCCGCGCGAAAGGGGTTCAAGAGACCCAGTACTTC.

This chain uses TRBV20-1 with TRBJ2-3; 10 bases fit TRBD2. The V segment lost 6 bases and the J segment 3 bases; nucleotides outside the gene matches: 9. CDR1 and CDR2 from the germline V gene are DFQATT and SNEGSKA (reference sequence). The CDR3 extends over 15 amino acids. For the CDR3, the DNA is TGCAGTGCGCCCGACAGCGGGAGGGCAACAGATACGCAGTATTTT. Encoded protein: CSAPDSGRATDTQYF.

The rearrangement joins TRBV20-1 to TRBJ2-1; 8 nucleotides agree with TRBD2. Looked up from germline, CDR1 is DFQATT and CDR2 is SNEGSKA (reference sequence). This CDR3 region has 17 residues. Trimming at V came to 5 bases and at J to 6 bases, leaving 18 bases not matched to a gene. The CDR3 loop reads CSAERAGANRGSNEQFF. The DNA of the CDR3 is TGCAGTGCTGAGCGAGCGGGAGCCAATCGTGGGAGCAATGAGCAGTTCTTC.

This clonotype occurred many times. The chain employs TRBV3-1 and TRBJ1-5, with no clear D. The CDR3 totals 15 residues. Looked up from germline, CDR1 is LGHDT and CDR2 is YNNKEL (reference sequence). The V and J ends lost 4 bases and 2 bases respectively, with 12 bases between them. CDR3 sequence (DNA): TGTGCCAGCAGCCCAGATGGACGGGGCAATCAGCCCCAGCATTTT. The encoded protein is CASSPDGRGNQPQHF.

The chain is built from TRBV10-3 and TRBJ2-3, with a weak D call TRBD1 (6 bases). From germline, CDR1 is ENHRY and CDR2 SYGVKD. The V gene lost 2 bases and the J gene lost 4 bases, with 13 bases spanning the gap. The CDR3 runs 15 residues. The CDR3 coding sequence is TGTGCCATCAGTGAGGCAGGGACAATCGCAGATACGCAGTATTTT. It codes for CAISEAGTIADTQYF.

The table lists this clonotype with a few counts. V and J are TRBV20-1 and TRBJ2-3, with 8 bases that match TRBD2. The junction had 11 bases not matched to a gene; V was cut back by 3 bases and J by 6 bases. CDR1 DFQATT and CDR2 SNEGSKA come from the germline V gene (reference sequence). The CDR3 covers 15 residues. CDR3 DNA: TGCAGTGCTAGCGGGAGGGCCATACGGACGGATACGCAGTATTTT. Its protein product is CSASGRAIRTDTQYF.

The chain couples TRBV20-1 to TRBJ2-7, with 7 bases aligning to TRBD2. Germline V lookup: CDR1 DFQATT, CDR2 SNEGSKA (reference sequence). CDR3 length: 15 residues. V dropped 0 bases and J dropped 2; count of bases not matched to a gene: 7. CDR3 in amino acids: CSARDLSGATYEQYF. CDR3 nucleotides: TGCAGTGCTAGAGATCTAAGCGGGGCTACCTACGAGCAGTACTTC.